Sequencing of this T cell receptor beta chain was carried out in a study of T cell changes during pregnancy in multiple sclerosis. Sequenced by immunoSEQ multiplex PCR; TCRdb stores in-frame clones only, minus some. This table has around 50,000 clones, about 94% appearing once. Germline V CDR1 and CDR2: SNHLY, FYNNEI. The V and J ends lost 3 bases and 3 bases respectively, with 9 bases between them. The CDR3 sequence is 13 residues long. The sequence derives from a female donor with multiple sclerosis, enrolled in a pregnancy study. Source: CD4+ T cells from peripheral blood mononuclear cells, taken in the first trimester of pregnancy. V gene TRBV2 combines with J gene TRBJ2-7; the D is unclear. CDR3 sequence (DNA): TGTGCCAGCAGTGAGCTAGACGGCTACGAGCAGTACTTC. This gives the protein CASSELDGYEQYF.